This T cell receptor (beta chain) was found in a study of radiation and T cells in renal cell carcinoma. Findings of the study overall: From baseline, blood top tumor clonotypes peaked at 2 weeks post-radiation.

Trimming stripped 4 bases from V and 3 bases from J, with 12 bases between. Germline values: CDR1 MNHEY, CDR2 SMNVEV (reference sequence). This CDR3 has 14 residues. The table came from immunoSEQ multiplex PCR; TCRdb's copy has only in-frame clones and leaves some out. The table records roughly 75,000 clones, about four fifths of them present only once. Specified time point: blood 2 weeks post-SBRT. Described treatment: 15 Gy SBRT to primary tumor, nephrectomy 4 weeks later. Clear cell pathology was present in this patient's renal cell carcinoma. A remark on this clone: What it recognizes is unknown.

This sequence was found in a man between 60 and 75 years old with renal cell carcinoma. The rearrangement links TRBV27 to TRBJ2-5, with D maybe TRBD2 (7 bases). The sample here was blood, taken from a patient whose treatment included radiotherapy and nephrectomy. The chain's CDR3 is CASSSRGAEETQYF. The DNA of the CDR3 is TGTGCCAGCAGTTCCCGGGGGGCCGAAGAGACCCAGTACTTC.